The 5 T cell receptor beta chains below all came from one sample that was sequenced in a study of blood T cell repertoires in COVID-19. Repertoires were generated with immunoSEQ multiplex PCR, while TCRdb's copy carries only in-frame clones and drops some. The table lists approximately 32,000 clones, roughly nine tenths of them singletons. The sequencing sample was made of peripheral blood. The receptors originated from a man aged 55 to 70 with acute or convalescent COVID-19.

In the case of this clone: Other DNA sequences in this sample translate to the same CDR3. This rearrangement joins TRBV11-2 to TRBJ2-3; 8 bases agree with TRBD2. Germline CDR1 is SGHAT and CDR2 is FQNNGV. Trimming removed 1 base from V and 3 bases from J; junction bases left unmatched: 0. The CDR3 runs to 14 residues. The CDR3 spells CASSLGLATDTQYF. CDR3 nucleotides: TGTGCCAGCAGCTTAGGACTAGCGACAGATACGCAGTATTTT.

The V call is TRBV6-2 or TRBV6-3, the J call TRBJ2-5, with 11 bases identical to TRBD2. This CDR3 comprises 16 residues. J lost 1 base, V lost 4 bases, and 5 bases had no gene match. Per germline, CDR1 MNHEY and CDR2 SVGEGT. The CDR3 loop is CASSSPGLAAQETQYF. The CDR3 nucleotides are TGTGCCAGCAGTTCACCGGGACTAGCGGCCCAAGAGACCCAGTACTTC.

V usage is TRBV24-1 and J usage is TRBJ2-1; TRBD2 matches at 11 bases. Trimming cost V 4 bases and J 2 bases; bases outside gene matches: 3. Per the germline V gene, CDR1 is KGHDR and CDR2 is SFDVKD. The CDR3 loop spans 16 amino acids. CDR3 nucleotide sequence: TGTGCCACCAGTGACTTAGCGGGAGGGACCTACAATGAGCAGTTCTTC. This encodes CATSDLAGGTYNEQFF.

The V and J genes are TRBV27 and TRBJ1-1, with D tentatively TRBD1 (6 bases). CDR1 is MNHEY, CDR2 SMNVEV, per germline (reference sequence). The V end was cut by 3 bases, the J end by 7 bases, with 12 bases between. This CDR3 region has 13 residues. CDR3 amino acids: CASSFLRGGEAFF. CDR3 DNA: TGTGCCAGCAGTTTTCTTAGGGGGGGTGAAGCTTTCTTT.

This clone was detected a few times. The chain is built from TRBV19 and TRBJ1-1, with unresolved D. The CDR3 has 13 amino acids. Germline V lookup: CDR1 LNHDA, CDR2 SQIVND (reference sequence). Between the trimmed V and J ends, which lost 4 bases and 1 base, there was a span of 7 bases. The CDR3 sequence: CASSNNKNTEAFF. CDR3 DNA: TGTGCCAGTAGTAATAACAAGAACACTGAAGCTTTCTTT.